These T cell receptor beta chains were read from a single sample in a study of T cells in localized non-small cell lung cancer. This table comes from immunoSEQ multiplex PCR, and its TCRdb copy is limited to in-frame clones, with some not included. The table shows some 90,000 clones, with approximately 86% occurring only once. The material was peripheral blood, obtained before any cancer treatment. Receptors were obtained from a man between 40 and 75 years old with stage I squamous cell lung carcinoma. Both conserved end residues are part of each CDR3. The D gene is left open where the match is weak. Only part of the rows carry a size: once, few, many, or a class if the clone is expanded.

clone_size | j_call | v_call | d_call | cdr3_aa | cdr3_nt
NA | TRBJ2-7 | TRBV4-2 | NA | CASSQDLEVSGMPYEQYF | TGTGCCAGCAGCCAAGATCTAGAGGTGTCTGGTATGCCCTACGAGCAGTACTTC
once | TRBJ1-5 | TRBV2 | NA | CASSEGGVPNQPQHF | TGTGCCAGCAGTGAGGGGGGGGTTCCTAATCAGCCCCAGCATTTT
few | TRBJ2-7 | TRBV4-1 | NA | CASRPTLLSSYEQYF | TGCGCCAGCCGTCCGACATTGTTGAGCTCCTACGAGCAGTACTTC
once | TRBJ1-2 | TRBV7-2 | NA | CASSFPEYGYTF | TGTGCCAGCAGCTTTCCCGAGTATGGCTACACCTTC
NA | TRBJ1-4 | TRBV6-1 | NA | CASSDRGAIFDEKLFF | TGTGCCAGCAGTGATAGGGGCGCGATTTTCGATGAAAAACTGTTTTTT
NA | TRBJ2-1 | TRBV29-1 | TRBD2 | CSVERGGGGYNEQFF | TGCAGCGTAGAGCGGGGGGGCGGAGGATACAATGAGCAGTTCTTC
NA | TRBJ2-7 | TRBV11-2 | NA | CASSLGNSAEQYF | TGTGCCAGCAGCTTAGGAAACTCCGCCGAGCAGTACTTC
NA | TRBJ1-1 | TRBV6-5 | NA | CASSTSRQKNTEAFF | TGTGCCAGCAGCACAAGCCGCCAGAAGAACACTGAAGCTTTCTTT
NA | TRBJ2-7 | TRBV10-3 | NA | CAISETYEQYF | TGTGCCATCAGTGAGACCTACGAGCAGTACTTC
NA | TRBJ2-7 | TRBV28 | NA | CASSYHRLYEQYF | TGTGCCAGCAGTTATCACAGGCTTTACGAGCAGTACTTC
NA | TRBJ1-1 | TRBV29-1 | NA | CSAKQGLNTEAFF | TGCAGCGCTAAACAGGGTCTGAACACTGAAGCTTTCTTT
NA | TRBJ2-1 | TRBV5-1 | NA | CASSLGGGSYNEQFF | TGCGCCAGCAGCTTGGGCGGCGGCTCCTACAATGAGCAGTTCTTC
NA | TRBJ2-7 | TRBV9 | TRBD2 | CASSVGGASREQYF | TGTGCCAGCAGCGTCGGGGGGGCTAGCCGGGAGCAGTACTTC
NA | TRBJ1-5 | TRBV30 | NA | CAWSVGRGSNQPQHF | TGTGCCTGGAGTGTAGGGAGGGGAAGCAATCAGCCCCAGCATTTT
few | TRBJ1-1 | TRBV7-9 | TRBD1 | CASSLMTGGTEAFF | TGTGCCAGCAGCTTGATGACAGGGGGCACTGAAGCTTTCTTT
NA | TRBJ1-1 | TRBV10-2 | TRBD1 | CAIGGQGASDTEAFF | TGCGCCATCGGGGGACAGGGGGCAAGTGACACTGAAGCTTTCTTT
NA | TRBJ2-7 | TRBV2 | TRBD1 | CASSRQGAYEQYF | TGTGCCAGCAGTAGACAGGGCGCCTACGAGCAGTACTTC
NA | TRBJ1-6 | TRBV4-1 | NA | CASSYRTASSYNSPLHF | TGCGCCAGCAGCTATAGGACAGCTAGCTCCTATAATTCACCCCTCCACTTT
few | TRBJ1-2 | TRBV19 | NA | CAIPDGHLEDFNYGYTF | TGTGCCATTCCAGATGGACACTTGGAAGACTTCAACTATGGCTACACCTTC
NA | TRBJ1-1 | TRBV5-1 | NA | CASSLTGQNTEAFF | TGCGCCAGCAGCTTGACAGGTCAGAACACTGAAGCTTTCTTT
NA | TRBJ2-3 | TRBV5-1 | NA | CASSYGGPDTQYF | TGCGCCAGCAGCTACGGGGGGCCAGATACGCAGTATTTT
NA | TRBJ2-7 | TRBV27 | TRBD1 | CASSSARGNSYEQYF | TGTGCCAGCAGTTCCGCCAGGGGGAACTCCTACGAGCAGTACTTC
NA | TRBJ2-3 | TRBV6-5 | NA | CASKPDSPGADTQYF | TGTGCCAGCAAACCCGACAGTCCGGGGGCAGATACGCAGTATTTT
NA | TRBJ1-2 | TRBV9 | TRBD1 | CASSVAPTGDTRDGYTF | TGTGCCAGCAGCGTAGCCCCCACAGGGGATACGAGAGACGGCTACACCTTC
NA | TRBJ2-2 | TRBV15 | NA | CATSPRVDAANTGELFF | TGTGCCACCAGCCCCCGTGTGGACGCCGCGAACACCGGGGAGCTGTTTTTT
once | TRBJ1-5 | TRBV2 | NA | CASRGGRQPQHF | TGTGCCAGCAGAGGGGGTAGGCAGCCCCAGCATTTT
once | TRBJ1-2 | TRBV10-3 | TRBD1 | CAITDRGLSGYGYTF | TGTGCCATCACGGACAGGGGGCTGAGTGGCTATGGCTACACCTTC
NA | TRBJ1-3 | TRBV15 | NA | CATSRDQRSSSGNTIYF | TGTGCCACCAGCAGAGATCAAAGGAGCTCCTCTGGAAACACCATATATTTT
NA | TRBJ2-7 | TRBV5-1 | NA | CASSADTGRYEQYF | TGCGCCAGCAGCGCGGACACTGGTCGGTACGAGCAGTACTTC
NA | TRBJ1-2 | TRBV7-9 | NA | CASRTLRGVNGYTF | TGTGCCAGCAGGACACTACGGGGGGTGAATGGCTACACCTTC
NA | TRBJ2-3 | TRBV7-2 | TRBD2 | CASSSRLAGGQTTDTQYF | TGTGCCAGCAGCTCTAGACTAGCGGGGGGCCAAACCACAGATACGCAGTATTTT
NA | TRBJ2-6 | TRBV7-6 | NA | CASSLIGTGANVLTF | TGTGCCAGCAGCTTAATAGGGACTGGGGCCAACGTCCTGACTTTC
NA | TRBJ1-1 | TRBV14 | NA | CASSQWGGMGEAFF | TGTGCCAGCAGCCAATGGGGAGGGATGGGTGAAGCTTTCTTT